Below, 22 T cell receptor beta chains from the same sample are listed, as sequenced in a study of cytomegalovirus exposure and HLA in healthy donors. Primers: 60 Vbeta forward and 13 Jbeta reverse. The assay was immunoSEQ multiplex PCR, and TCRdb's table has in-frame clones only and misses some. This table has a few hundred thousand clones, 70% to 90% appearing once. Sequencing used PBMCs. Every receptor here comes from a woman in her 40s in good health and CMV-seropositive.

This clone has more than one count but fewer than ten. The chain joins TRBV12-5 to TRBJ1-1; tentatively, D is TRBD1 (5 bases). The CDR3 extends over 15 amino acids. V lost 0 bases and J 7 bases, leaving 15 bases between the germline ends. CDR1 and CDR2 (germline): LGHNT, FRNRAP. For the CDR3, the DNA is TGTGCTAGTGGTTTGGTAGTTGTGGGACTCGGTGAAGCTTTCTTT. Protein: CASGLVVVGLGEAFF. Together with reference TRBV12-5 and TRBJ1-1, the CDR3 gives the full variable domain: DARVTQTPRHKVTEMGQEVTMRCQPILGHNTVFWYRQTMMQGLELLAYFRNRAPLDDSGMPKDRFSAEMPDATLATLKIQPSEPRDSAVYFCASGLVVVGLGEAFFGQGTRLTVV.

The rearrangement links TRBV7-2 to TRBJ1-1; TRBD1 aligns across 7 bases. Trimming cost V 5 bases and J 0 bases; bases outside gene matches: 9. CDR1 SGHTA and CDR2 FQGNSA come from the germline V gene. The CDR3 has 16 residues. CDR3 in DNA: TGTGCCAGCAGCGTCCACCCGGGACAGCTGAACACTGAAGCTTTCTTT. This translates into CASSVHPGQLNTEAFF.

J is TRBJ2-1 and V is TRBV11-2, with D perhaps TRBD2 (5 bases). The CDR3 is 13 amino acids. CDR1 and CDR2 (germline): SGHAT, FQNNGV. V was shortened by 2 bases and J by 9 bases, with 11 bases between the two germline ends. The CDR3 DNA reads as TGTGCCAGCAGCTTAAGGACTTCGGGTGAGCAGTTCTTC. Amino acids: CASSLRTSGEQFF.

The CDR3 region has the DNA TGTGCCAGCAGTCCGGGGACAGGGGACTACGAGCAGTACTTC. Translated: CASSPGTGDYEQYF. The gene calls are TRBV27 and TRBJ2-7; TRBD1 aligns across 10 bases. Germline lookup yields CDR1 MNHEY and CDR2 SMNVEV (reference sequence). V was clipped by 5 bases and J by 3 bases; unmatched bases: 4. The CDR3 is 14 amino acids.

The chain combines TRBV7-9 with TRBJ1-1, with D possibly being TRBD1 (5 bases). The CDR3 sequence is 15 residues long. V shed 1 base and J shed 0 bases, with 9 bases lying between them. Germline CDR1 SEHNR, CDR2 FQNEAQ (reference sequence). CDR3 nucleotides: TGTGCCAGCAGCTTAGATCGGGGGTTGAACACTGAAGCTTTCTTT. It specifies CASSLDRGLNTEAFF.

The CDR3 DNA sequence: TGTGCCAGCAGCTTATCCCCCGGACTAGCGGAAATACAGTTCTTC. Translating gives CASSLSPGLAEIQFF. This chain uses TRBV7-3 with TRBJ2-1, with TRBD2 identical over 10 bases. The CDR3 is 15 residues long. Germline V gene sequence: CDR1 SGHTA, CDR2 FQGTGA. V dropped 2 bases and J dropped 13; count of bases not matched to a gene: 11.

The table lists this clone with a count of one. The V call is TRBV29-1, the J call TRBJ2-2; TRBD2 matches at 8 bases. The length of the CDR3 is 13 residues. Trimming at V came to 5 bases and at J to 7 bases, leaving 6 bases not matched to a gene. Germline assignment: CDR1 SQVTM and CDR2 ANQGSEA. The CDR3 protein is CSVHRGGIGELFF. In DNA, the CDR3 is TGCAGCGTTCACCGGGGGGGGATCGGGGAGCTGTTTTTT.

This chain uses TRBV7-2 with TRBJ1-5; D call uncertain. The CDR3 extends over 15 amino acids. The germline V and J ends were trimmed by 4 bases and 0 bases, with 10 bases remaining between them. The germline V gene encodes CDR1 SGHTA and CDR2 FQGNSA. The DNA for the CDR3 is TGTGCCAGCAGCTCCGACTATTATAGCAATCAGCCCCAGCATTTT. It specifies CASSSDYYSNQPQHF.

V usage is TRBV15 and J usage is TRBJ2-7; 12 bases match TRBD2. Germline V CDR1 and CDR2: LNHNV, YYDKDF (reference sequence). CDR3 length: 18 residues. Trimming at V came to 0 bases and at J to 2 bases, leaving 8 bases not matched to a gene. CDR3 sequence (DNA): TGTGCCACCAGCAGAGATCGGTCTAGCGGGAGGGCAGCCTACGAGCAGTACTTC. Translation gives CATSRDRSSGRAAYEQYF.

In regard to this clone: Germline is not matched at one junction end, which may reflect a read error. The genes are TRBV6-1 and TRBJ2-1; TRBD2 matches at 8 bases. The CDR3 extends over 15 amino acids. Germline-derived CDR1 and CDR2 are MNHNS and SASEGT. The CDR3 DNA sequence: TGTGCCAGCCGTGAGGGACGCGGGAGGTCCAATGAGCAGTTCTTC. Translating it yields CASREGRGRSNEQFF.

This chain uses TRBV2 with TRBJ2-1; 10 bases align to TRBD2. Germline CDR1 is SNHLY and CDR2 is FYNNEI. V shed 7 bases, J shed 10 bases, and the junction held 7 bases outside the gene matches. This CDR3 is built from 13 residues. The CDR3 nucleotides read TGTGCCAGCAACACTAGGACTAGCGGAGAGCAGTTCTTC. Its protein is CASNTRTSGEQFF. Full variable domain (rest looked up from reference TRBV2 and TRBJ2-1): EPEVTQTPSHQVTQMGQEVILRCVPISNHLYFYWYRQILGQKVEFLVSFYNNEISEKSEIFDDQFSVERPDGSNFTLKIRSTKLEDSAMYFCASNTRTSGEQFFGPGTRLTVL.

The rearrangement joins TRBV18 to TRBJ2-7, with 14 nucleotides matching TRBD2. With V trimmed by 2 bases and J by 6 bases, 12 bases remained unmatched. In germline, CDR1 is KGHSH, CDR2 LQKENI. The CDR3 extends over 18 amino acids. The CDR3 sequence: CASSPMAIGTSGSIEQYF. The DNA of the CDR3 is TGTGCCAGCTCACCAATGGCCATCGGGACTAGCGGGAGTATCGAGCAGTACTTC.

This sequence joins TRBV6-1 and TRBJ2-3; D is possibly TRBD2 (5 bases). The V gene lost 6 bases and the J gene lost 2 bases, with 9 bases spanning the gap. Germline CDR1 is MNHNS and CDR2 is SASEGT. This CDR3 comprises 13 residues. CDR3 protein: CASSRDFTDTQYF. For the CDR3, the DNA is TGTGCCAGCAGCCGGGATTTCACAGATACGCAGTATTTT.

This chain connects TRBV10-3 to TRBJ1-2; D might be TRBD1 (5 bases). Germline V gives CDR1 ENHRY, CDR2 SYGVKD. Trimming took 3 bases from V and 1 from J, leaving 12 bases between them. The CDR3 is made up of 15 amino acids. CDR3 protein: CAISDPPGLNYGYTF. CDR3 nucleotide sequence: TGTGCCATCAGTGATCCCCCAGGGCTTAACTATGGCTACACCTTC.

V and J are TRBV28 and TRBJ2-5; 8 positions agree with TRBD1. Per germline, CDR1 MDHEN and CDR2 SYDVKM. V gave up 6 bases and J gave up 2 bases; unmatched junction bases: 11. This CDR3 is built from 16 residues. The CDR3 region is CASRLLGQGKQETQYF. Here the CDR3 DNA reads TGTGCCAGCAGACTGCTCGGACAGGGAAAACAAGAGACCCAGTACTTC.

CDR3 in amino acids: CASQGLRDISYEQYF. In DNA, the CDR3 is TGTGCCAGCCAAGGCTTAAGGGACATCTCCTACGAGCAGTACTTC. The chain uses TRBV28 and TRBJ2-7, with a possible D match to TRBD1 (6 bases). The CDR3 loop spans 15 amino acids. Trimming pared 8 bases from V and 0 bases from J, leaving 17 bases between. Per the germline V gene, CDR1 is MDHEN and CDR2 is SYDVKM.

The V gene is TRBV11-2, the J gene TRBJ1-1, with TRBD1 matching 9 bases. CDR1 and CDR2 (germline): SGHAT, FQNNGV. V shed 1 base and J 1 base; nucleotides not matched to a gene: 4. This CDR3 has 16 amino acids. The CDR3 loop reads CASSLGGTGRNTEAFF. The CDR3, as DNA: TGTGCCAGCAGCTTAGGGGGGACAGGGCGGAACACTGAAGCTTTCTTT.

The chain has TRBV6-1 and TRBJ2-5, with 8 nucleotides matching TRBD1. Losses at the gene ends were 6 bases for V and 4 bases for J; bases not matched to a gene: 4. The germline CDR1 and CDR2 sequences are MNHNS and SASEGT. This CDR3 is built from 13 residues. The CDR3 DNA sequence: TGTGCCAGCAGCAGGACAGGGACAGAGACCCAGTACTTC. As protein: CASSRTGTETQYF.

The rearrangement joins TRBV27 to TRBJ2-7; 8 nucleotides match TRBD1. With 4 bases clipped from V and 4 bases from J, the junction kept 9 bases outside the gene matches. CDR1 MNHEY and CDR2 SMNVEV come from the germline V gene (reference sequence). The CDR3 is made up of 15 amino acids. CDR3 loop: CASSSAAQGAYEQYF. CDR3 sequence (DNA): TGTGCCAGCAGTTCCGCGGCGCAGGGGGCTTACGAGCAGTACTTC.

This sequence joins TRBV2 and TRBJ2-1, with D perhaps TRBD1 (6 bases). CDR1 SNHLY and CDR2 FYNNEI come from the germline V gene. Trimming removed 8 bases from V and 4 bases from J, with 15 bases in between. The CDR3 is made up of 14 amino acids. The CDR3 region has the DNA TGTGCCAGCCATGAGGACAGAGCGTACAATGAGCAGTTCTTC. Translating it yields CASHEDRAYNEQFF.

The chain joins TRBV7-8 to TRBJ2-1; 8 bases fit TRBD2. Germline CDR1 is SGHVS and CDR2 is FQNEAQ. The CDR3 has 16 amino acids. Trimming took 1 base from V and 15 from J; bases not matched to a gene: 17. This chain's CDR3 is CASSLEGSMWREVVFF. The CDR3 region has the DNA TGTGCCAGCAGCTTAGAGGGATCGATGTGGCGGGAGGTCGTGTTCTTC.

This clone was seen once. CDR3 protein: CASSLAPGGSGNTIYF. As DNA, the CDR3 is TGTGCCAGCAGCCTGGCCCCGGGGGGCTCTGGAAACACCATATATTTT. The chain uses TRBV7-3 and TRBJ1-3, with TRBD1 as a possible D gene (5 bases). This CDR3 is 16 amino acids long. Between the trimmed V and J ends, which lost 5 bases and 0 bases, there was a span of 14 bases. Germline CDR1 is SGHTA and CDR2 is FQGTGA.